This T cell receptor (beta chain) comes out of a study of CD4+ T cells in melanoma. Only in-frame clones appear in the TCRdb table, and some are missing; sequencing was by immunoSEQ multiplex PCR. The sample yields a few thousand clones, 62% seen once. CDR3 length: 14 residues. Germline loops: CDR1 MNHNS, CDR2 SASEGT. The ends lost 8 bases at V and 3 bases at J; junction bases unmatched: 7. In this sample, this clone turned up a few times. Its antigen is unknown. General study results and limits: Neoantigen-specific CD4+ T cells in melanoma reportedly had diverse differentiation states. CD8+ T cell, macrophage and B cell function reportedly correlated with neoantigen-specific CD4+ T cells.

The clonotype comes from a human donor with melanoma. Input material: cells from a culture (not recorded whether cultured in vitro). The rearrangement links TRBV6-1 to TRBJ2-3; 8 bases align to TRBD1. CDR3 in amino acids: CASLTGDGTDTQYF. In nucleotides, the CDR3 is TGTGCCAGCCTGACAGGGGATGGGACAGATACGCAGTATTTT.